This entry features one TCR beta chain sequence. Its antigen is unidentified. The sample originates from a study of vaccination effects on CD4 cells after COVID-19. Study-wide findings and caveats: Missing from the study were early post-infection timepoints, and its convalescent patients were few. Whether induced by infection or by vaccine, clones showed marked clonal contraction late after vaccination.

This CDR3 region has 13 residues. Germline CDR1 SGHRS, CDR2 YFSETQ. V shed 0 bases and J shed 4 bases, with 7 bases lying between them. Measured with immunoSEQ multiplex PCR; TCRdb has only the in-frame clones, and not every one. The table records about 54,000 clones, 75% to 90% of them present only once. With the ViraFEST assay, the study expanded antigen-specific CD4+ T cells using viral peptide pools, then sequenced them. Cultured cells yielded isolated CD4+ T cells after around 10 days. This chain links TRBV5-1 with TRBJ1-1; D uncertain. The sequencing used CD4+ T cells from PBMCs cultured with HCoV-229E spike peptides, collected before COVID-19 vaccination. The source of this sequence is a human donor who received a COVID-19 vaccine. For the CDR3, the DNA is TGCGCCAGCAGCTTGGACAGAGGCACTGAAGCTTTCTTT. This translates into CASSLDRGTEAFF.